This TCR beta chain comes out of a study of blood T cell repertoires in COVID-19 (TCRdb year 2020). Regarding the research as a whole: The collaborator samples originated in the United States, Italy and Spain and spanned the acute and convalescent phases of COVID-19. The prospective study material was composed of cDNA or gDNA derived from T cells, B-cell-depleted T cells, or PBMCs. A de-identified subject ID, COVID-19 status, age in years and sex were almost always included in the sample metadata. The samples were drawn from the first 160 participants of the ongoing ImmuneRACE study and from some 1,300 subjects provided by 6 global collaborators. Deeply sampled blood TCRbeta repertoires from subjects exposed to, actively infected with, or recovered from COVID-19 were included in the dataset. HLA class I and class II types, where available, came from metadata supplied by the sample provider rather than from assay-based typing. The repertoires were released in a freely available public database meant as a resource for research on the immune response to SARS-CoV-2.

CDR1 and CDR2 were assigned from the germline V gene as MNHEY and SVGEGT. The CDR3, from cysteine to phenylalanine, totals 14 residues. Only the CDR3 DNA is retained, 42 bases long and in frame from the first base. Here V drops 6 bases and J drops 5 bases, and the junction holds 8 bases not matched to any gene. Enrolling through a virtual design, the prospective study's participants ranged in age from roughly 18 to 95 years and lived across 20 to 30 United States geographic areas. To assign participants to cohorts, the prospective study relied on clinical history that participants themselves reported in a screening survey and a study questionnaire. Recovered participants in ImmuneRACE Cohort 3 were defined by two consecutive negative NP/OP PCR tests, clearance by a healthcare professional, or resolution of symptoms. Mobile phlebotomists in the prospective study collected whole blood, serum and a nasopharyngeal or oropharyngeal swab from every participant. Participants in the prospective study had the option to provide additional blood draws and questionnaires over a roughly two-month period. Before DNA extraction, blood samples from the prospective study were shipped at room temperature or frozen.

TCRbeta CDR3 regions were amplified from genomic DNA using the immunoSEQ Assay, a bias-controlled multiplex PCR. In the paper's pipeline: The number of nucleated cells in each sample was estimated from the amplification of reference gene primers within the assay. To quantify the absolute abundance of each unique TCRbeta CDR3 rearrangement, sequence reads were collapsed and filtered. Productive Simpson clonality was computed per sample as the square root of Simpson's diversity index over productive rearrangements. TCRdb mirrors the immuneACCESS table, restricted to in-frame sequences. Some clones are absent from its copies; in checked studies, under half trace to an unresolved V gene, and the reason for the others is unknown. V and J calls and clone size are copied from that table; D and trimming were computed from the DNA. This sample has 150,000 to 200,000 clones in its table, and 89% of those were observed once. Roughly 0.8% of the sample is held by the ten biggest clonotypes.

Broad study findings and their caveats: How much clinical and demographic metadata was included differed by source and by participant, and the metadata was provided uncurated.

A word on this clone: This clone's antigen is unknown. Per-base quality was not reported, and no clone a single base away is much larger than it.

The V and J genes are TRBV6-2 or TRBV6-3 and TRBJ2-5; 8 central nucleotides agree with TRBD1. Sequenced: PBMCs or T cells enriched from blood (not recorded which). The clonotype originates from a woman aged 18 to 35 who had recovered from COVID-19. The nucleotide sequence reads TGTGCCAGCAGCCGTCAGGGGGCAACGGAGACCCAGTACTTC. This yields the protein CASSRQGATETQYF.